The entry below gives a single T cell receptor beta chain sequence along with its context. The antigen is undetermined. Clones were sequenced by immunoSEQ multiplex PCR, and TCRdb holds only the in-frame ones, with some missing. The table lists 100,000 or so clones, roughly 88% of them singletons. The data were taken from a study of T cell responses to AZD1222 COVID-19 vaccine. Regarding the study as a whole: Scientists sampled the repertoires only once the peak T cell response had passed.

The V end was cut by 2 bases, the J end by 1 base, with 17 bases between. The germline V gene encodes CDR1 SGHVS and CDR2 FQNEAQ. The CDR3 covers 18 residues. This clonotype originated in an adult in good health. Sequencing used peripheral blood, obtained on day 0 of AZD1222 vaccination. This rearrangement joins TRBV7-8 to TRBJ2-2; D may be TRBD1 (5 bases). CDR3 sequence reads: CASSLPSLGQGNTGELFF. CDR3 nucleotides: TGTGCCAGCAGCTTACCATCCTTGGGGCAGGGGAACACCGGGGAGCTGTTTTTT.